This is a list of T cell receptor beta chains from one sample in a study of blood T cell repertoires in COVID-19. TCRdb keeps only in-frame clones here, not all; method: immunoSEQ multiplex PCR. The sample carries around 15,000 clones, 89% recorded once. What was sequenced was peripheral blood. The receptor source for this set is a man at least 80 years old with acute or convalescent COVID-19. The CDR3 runs from the conserved cysteine through the conserved F or W. D genes are given only for firm matches.

j_call | d_call | v_call | cdr3_aa
TRBJ2-2 | - | TRBV2 | CASRLGNTGELFF
TRBJ1-5 | - | TRBV5-1 | CASSLGSNQPQHF
TRBJ2-5 | TRBD1 | TRBV29-1 | CSAGTAQETQYF
TRBJ2-7 | - | TRBV4-1 | CASSQERNRDYEQYF
TRBJ1-1 | TRBD1 | TRBV2 | CASSEYGQGNTEAFF
TRBJ1-3 | TRBD1 | TRBV5-4 | CASSLPTGAGNTIYF
TRBJ1-6 | TRBD1 | TRBV5-1 | CASSLGQGGNSPLHF
TRBJ1-2 | TRBD1 | TRBV2 | CASQGDSPFSGYTF
TRBJ1-2 | - | TRBV12-3/TRBV12-4 | CASSSGFFDGYTF
TRBJ1-3 | - | TRBV9 | CASSVATGSSGNTIYF
TRBJ1-1 | - | TRBV7-8 | CASSLGSTGNTEAFF
TRBJ2-3 | TRBD2 | TRBV29-1 | CSVEVLAGTDTQYF
TRBJ2-1 | TRBD1 | TRBV6-1 | CASSERGQGNNEQFF
TRBJ2-5 | TRBD2 | TRBV29-1 | CSVDSPAGTSGGQETQYF
TRBJ2-1 | TRBD2 | TRBV5-8 | CASKRLSGSSSYNEQFF
TRBJ2-7 | - | TRBV5-1 | CASSPGGGPYEQYF
TRBJ1-5 | - | TRBV19 | CASSPGGHSNQPQHF
TRBJ1-3 | - | TRBV2 | CAGKQENSGNTIYF
TRBJ2-7 | TRBD2 | TRBV3-1/TRBV3-2 | CASSQDGLVYEQYF
TRBJ1-2 | - | TRBV19 | CASSMGFRTANYGYTF
TRBJ1-1 | - | TRBV6-5 | CAIGQLNTEAFF
TRBJ2-3 | - | TRBV19 | CASSLQGTDTQYF
TRBJ1-3 | TRBD1 | TRBV24-1 | CATNHFKTGGSGNTIYF
TRBJ1-1 | - | TRBV11-2 | CASSFRSGYTEAFF
TRBJ1-5 | - | TRBV2 | CASSEGWEANQPQHF
TRBJ1-1 | TRBD1 | TRBV12-3/TRBV12-4 | CASSFTGDTEAFF
TRBJ1-4 | - | TRBV19 | CASSGTAATNEKLFF
TRBJ1-1 | - | TRBV5-1 | CASSLDTSNTEAFF
TRBJ2-3 | TRBD2 | TRBV3-1/TRBV3-2 | CASSQDSGTRADTQYF
TRBJ2-1 | - | TRBV3-1/TRBV3-2 | CASSPQGGEQFF
TRBJ2-1 | TRBD1 | TRBV2 | CASDLQGGHDEQFF
TRBJ1-4 | - | TRBV7-9 | CASSPSGGTTNEKLFF
TRBJ2-5 | TRBD1 | TRBV5-1 | CASWGGQGGSETQYF
TRBJ1-4 | - | TRBV30 | CAWAGREKLFF
TRBJ2-5 | - | TRBV11-2 | CASSLGQQETQYF
TRBJ1-2 | - | TRBV9 | CASSVVQIPYGYTF
TRBJ2-7 | - | TRBV9 | CASSGPDGEQYF
TRBJ1-5 | TRBD1 | TRBV25-1 | CAGSTGNQPQHF
TRBJ1-2 | - | TRBV24-1 | CATSDSTDYGYTF
TRBJ2-7 | TRBD2 | TRBV5-1 | CASSSSSGSRNEQYF
TRBJ2-2 | - | TRBV19 | CASTTPGVLRGELFF
TRBJ2-3 | - | TRBV10-2 | CASSGPTDTQYF
TRBJ2-7 | TRBD2 | TRBV3-1/TRBV3-2 | CASSLTSGGYEQYF
TRBJ2-5 | TRBD1 | TRBV5-6 | CASSVGQGKTQYF
TRBJ2-7 | TRBD1 | TRBV9 | CASSVRGQDYEQYF